The 11 T cell receptor beta chains listed next were all sequenced from one sample in a study of blood T cell repertoires in COVID-19. Assay used: immunoSEQ multiplex PCR; TCRdb lists only in-frame clones, some missing. The sample carries roughly 300,000 clones, about 86% recorded once. Source material: peripheral blood. The receptors derive from a woman aged 45-65 years with acute or convalescent COVID-19.

The chain recombines TRBV18 with TRBJ2-2; D remains ambiguous. CDR3 length: 17 residues. Germline loops: CDR1 KGHSH, CDR2 LQKENI. V gave up 0 bases and J gave up 0 bases, with 11 bases separating them. The CDR3 sequence is CASSPPSVTANTGELFF. The DNA of the CDR3 is TGTGCCAGCTCACCACCCTCAGTCACCGCGAACACCGGGGAGCTGTTTTTT.

The V call is TRBV27, the J call TRBJ1-4; possibly TRBD1 for D (5 bases). CDR1 and CDR2 from the germline V gene are MNHEY and SMNVEV (reference sequence). The CDR3 runs 13 residues. Trimming pared 7 bases from V and 3 bases from J, leaving 9 bases between. The CDR3 DNA is TGTGCCAGCACGGGGGGGTCTAATGAAAAACTGTTTTTT. It codes for CASTGGSNEKLFF.

The chain is built from TRBV24-1 and TRBJ1-5; D gene uncertain. Germline CDR1 KGHDR, CDR2 SFDVKD. Trimming left V 9 bases short and J 1 base short, with 12 bases between. The CDR3 loop spans 14 amino acids. CDR3: CATGPRSSNQPQHF. The CDR3 DNA reads as TGTGCCACCGGTCCCCGAAGCAGCAATCAGCCCCAGCATTTT.

V and J are TRBV10-3 and TRBJ2-1; a weak D match, TRBD2 (6 bases). The CDR3 has 13 residues. Trimming removed 6 bases at V and 9 bases at J, with 15 bases between. CDR1 is ENHRY and CDR2 is SYGVKD in the germline V gene. CDR3 protein: CAISPGMEGEQFF. DNA for the CDR3: TGTGCCATCAGCCCCGGGATGGAGGGTGAGCAGTTCTTC.

The table lists this clone with a count of one. Additional DNA sequences in this sample encode the identical CDR3. This chain joins TRBV12-3 or TRBV12-4 and TRBJ1-2; the D is unclear. The CDR3 runs 11 residues. Trimming shortened V by 4 bases and J by 5 bases, and 5 bases separated the two germline ends. The CDR3 sequence: CASSSLYGYTF. For the CDR3, the DNA is TGTGCCAGCAGTTCACTATATGGCTACACCTTC.

The chain is built from TRBV4-2 and TRBJ1-4, with 11 bases identical to TRBD1. The V segment lost 1 base and the J segment 0 bases; nucleotides outside the gene matches: 10. CDR3 length: 20 residues. The germline V gene has CDR1 LGHNA and CDR2 YNFKEQ. In DNA, the CDR3 is TGTGCCAGCAGCCAAGCCCCCCGGACAGGGGGCGATCCAACTAATGAAAAACTGTTTTTT. Translation: CASSQAPRTGGDPTNEKLFF.

This CDR3 is CASSSWGGQGNQPQHF. Here the CDR3 DNA reads TGTGCCAGCTCTAGTTGGGGAGGACAGGGAAATCAGCCCCAGCATTTT. V is TRBV16 and J is TRBJ1-5, with 8 bases fitting TRBD1. V trimming: 8 bases; J trimming: 4 bases; junction bases outside the gene matches: 13. The CDR3 contains 16 residues. The germline gives CDR1 KGHSY, CDR2 FQNENV.

This clone has ten or more counts. This chain joins TRBV10-1 and TRBJ1-2; 10 bases fit TRBD1. Trimming took 6 bases from V and 4 from J; bases not matched to a gene: 17. CDR1 is WNHNN, CDR2 SYGVQD, per germline (reference sequence). CDR3 size: 18 residues. CDR3 loop: CASRVTGGAYLAFYGYTF. DNA of the CDR3: TGCGCCAGCAGGGTGACAGGGGGCGCCTATTTGGCCTTCTATGGCTACACCTTC.

This chain joins TRBV29-1 and TRBJ1-2; 7 nucleotides agree with TRBD1. V gave up 4 bases and J gave up 0 bases; unmatched junction bases: 5. The CDR3 covers 14 residues. The V gene's germline CDR1 is SQVTM and CDR2 ANQGSEA. The CDR3 sequence is CSVGRDRPNYGYTF. CDR3 DNA sequence: TGCAGCGTTGGTAGGGACAGACCTAACTATGGCTACACCTTC.

The chain carries TRBV29-1 and TRBJ1-1; 9 nucleotides agree with TRBD1. The CDR3 spans 13 residues. The V gene end was trimmed by 4 bases and the J gene end by 6 bases; junction bases not matched to a gene: 6. The germline V gene has CDR1 SQVTM and CDR2 ANQGSEA. The CDR3 bases are TGCAGCGTTGGTCAGGACAGGGGTGCTGAAGCTTTCTTT. This translates into CSVGQDRGAEAFF.

The V call is TRBV4-2, the J call TRBJ2-2; 9 nucleotides align to TRBD1. The trim removed 0 bases at V and 7 bases at J, leaving 3 bases unmatched. The CDR3 is 15 residues long. Germline assignment: CDR1 LGHNA and CDR2 YNFKEQ. This chain's CDR3 is CASSQDDRGYGELFF. The CDR3 DNA reads as TGTGCCAGCAGCCAAGACGACAGGGGGTACGGGGAGCTGTTTTTT.